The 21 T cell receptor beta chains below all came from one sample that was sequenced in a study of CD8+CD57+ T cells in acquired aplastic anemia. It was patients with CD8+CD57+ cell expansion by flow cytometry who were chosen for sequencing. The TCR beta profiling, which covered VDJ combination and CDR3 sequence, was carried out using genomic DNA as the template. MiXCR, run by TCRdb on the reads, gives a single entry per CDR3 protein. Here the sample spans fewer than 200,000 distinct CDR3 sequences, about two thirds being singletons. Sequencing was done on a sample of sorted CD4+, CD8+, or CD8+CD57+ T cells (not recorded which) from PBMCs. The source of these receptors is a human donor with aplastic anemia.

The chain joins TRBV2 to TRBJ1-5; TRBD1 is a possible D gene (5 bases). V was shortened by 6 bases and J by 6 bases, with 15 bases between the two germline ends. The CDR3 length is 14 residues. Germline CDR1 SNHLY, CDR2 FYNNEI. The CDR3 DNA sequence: TGTGCCAGCAGACCAGGGACGACGGGTCAGCCCCAGCATTTT. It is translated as CASRPGTTGQPQHF. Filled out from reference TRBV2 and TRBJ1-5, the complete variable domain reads EPEVTQTPSHQVTQMGQEVILRCVPISNHLYFYWYRQILGQKVEFLVSFYNNEISEKSEIFDDQFSVERPDGSNFTLKIRSTKLEDSAMYFCASRPGTTGQPQHFGDGTRLSIL.

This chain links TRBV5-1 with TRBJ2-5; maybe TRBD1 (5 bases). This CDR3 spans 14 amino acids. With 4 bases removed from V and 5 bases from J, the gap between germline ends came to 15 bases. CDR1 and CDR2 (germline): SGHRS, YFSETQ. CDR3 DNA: TGCGCCAGCAGCCAATTCAGGGCCGGGGAGACCCAGTACTTC. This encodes CASSQFRAGETQYF.

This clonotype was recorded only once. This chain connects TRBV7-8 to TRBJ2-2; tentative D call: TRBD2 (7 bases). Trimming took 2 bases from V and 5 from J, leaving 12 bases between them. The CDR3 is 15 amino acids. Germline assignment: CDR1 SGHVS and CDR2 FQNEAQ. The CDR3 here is CASSLRRGPTGELFF. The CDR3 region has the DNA TGTGCCAGCAGCTTACGGCGGGGGCCTACCGGGGAGCTGTTTTTT.

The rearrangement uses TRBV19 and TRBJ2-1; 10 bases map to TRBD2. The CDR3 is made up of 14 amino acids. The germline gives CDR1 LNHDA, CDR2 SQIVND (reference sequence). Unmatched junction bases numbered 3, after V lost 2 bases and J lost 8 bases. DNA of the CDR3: TGTGCCAGTAGTATAAGCGGGGGGGAGTATGAGCAGTTCTTC. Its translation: CASSISGGEYEQFF.

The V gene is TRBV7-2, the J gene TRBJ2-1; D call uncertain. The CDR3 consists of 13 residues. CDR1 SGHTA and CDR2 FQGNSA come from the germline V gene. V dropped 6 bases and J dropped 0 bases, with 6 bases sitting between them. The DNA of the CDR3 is TGTGCCAGCAGTCGGCCCTCCTACAATGAGCAGTTCTTC. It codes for CASSRPSYNEQFF. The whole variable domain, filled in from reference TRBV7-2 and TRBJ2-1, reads GAGVSQSPSNKVTEKGKDVELRCDPISGHTALYWYRQSLGQGLEFLIYFQGNSAPDKSGLPSDRFSAERTGGSVSTLTIQRTQQEDSAVYLCASSRPSYNEQFFGPGTRLTVL.

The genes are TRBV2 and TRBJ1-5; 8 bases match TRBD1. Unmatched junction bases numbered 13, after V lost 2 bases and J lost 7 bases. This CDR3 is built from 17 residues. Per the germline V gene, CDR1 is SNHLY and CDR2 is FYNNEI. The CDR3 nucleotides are TGTGCCAGCAGTGAATCTGGACAGGGAAAGCTTTTACAGCCCCAGCATTTT. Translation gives CASSESGQGKLLQPQHF.

The CDR3, as DNA: TGTGCCATCAGTGAGTCTTTTGACGGGGGGGTTTACTACGAGCAGTACTTC. Its translation: CAISESFDGGVYYEQYF. V and J are TRBV10-3 and TRBJ2-7; 8 bases are shared with TRBD2. This CDR3 is built from 17 residues. With V trimmed by 0 bases and J by 3 bases, 10 bases remained unmatched. Germline CDR1 and CDR2: ENHRY and SYGVKD.

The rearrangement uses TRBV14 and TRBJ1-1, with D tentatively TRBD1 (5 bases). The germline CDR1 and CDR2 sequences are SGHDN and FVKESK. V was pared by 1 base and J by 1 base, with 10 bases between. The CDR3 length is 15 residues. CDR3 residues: CASSQAAGTNTEAFF. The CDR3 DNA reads TGTGCCAGCAGCCAAGCGGCAGGGACGAACACTGAAGCTTTCTTT.

CDR3 nucleotides: TGTGCCACCAAGGACAGGGTAAACGCCGAGCAGTACTTC. Amino acid sequence: CATKDRVNAEQYF. The V and J genes are TRBV19 and TRBJ2-7; the match to TRBD1 covers 8 bases. With 10 bases clipped from V and 6 bases from J, the junction kept 11 bases outside the gene matches. CDR3 length: 13 residues. CDR1 is LNHDA, CDR2 SQIVND, per germline (reference sequence).

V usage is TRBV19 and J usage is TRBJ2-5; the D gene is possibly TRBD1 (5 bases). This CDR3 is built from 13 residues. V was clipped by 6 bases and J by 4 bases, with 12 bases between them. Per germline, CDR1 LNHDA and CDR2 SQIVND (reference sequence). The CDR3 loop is CASRGRAAETQYF. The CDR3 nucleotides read TGTGCCAGTAGGGGCAGGGCGGCAGAGACCCAGTACTTC.

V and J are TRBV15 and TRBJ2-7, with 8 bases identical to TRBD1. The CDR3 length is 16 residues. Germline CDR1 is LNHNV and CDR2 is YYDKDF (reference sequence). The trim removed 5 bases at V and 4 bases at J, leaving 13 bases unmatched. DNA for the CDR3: TGTGCCACCAGCCGGTATCAGGGGGCCCAAAGGTACGAGCAGTACTTC. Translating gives CATSRYQGAQRYEQYF. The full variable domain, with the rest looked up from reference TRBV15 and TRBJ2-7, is DAMVIQNPRYQVTQFGKPVTLSCSQTLNHNVMYWYQQKSSQAPKLLFHYYDKDFNNEADTPDNFQSRRPNTSFCFLDIRSPGLGDTAMYLCATSRYQGAQRYEQYFGPGTRLTVT.

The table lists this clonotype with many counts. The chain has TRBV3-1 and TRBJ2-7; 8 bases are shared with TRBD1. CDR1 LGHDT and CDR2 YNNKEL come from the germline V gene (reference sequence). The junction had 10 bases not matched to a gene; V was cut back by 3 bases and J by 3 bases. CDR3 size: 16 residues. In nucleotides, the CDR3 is TGTGCCAGCAGCCAGGATCAGGACAGGGTCTACTACGAGCAGTACTTC. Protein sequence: CASSQDQDRVYYEQYF.

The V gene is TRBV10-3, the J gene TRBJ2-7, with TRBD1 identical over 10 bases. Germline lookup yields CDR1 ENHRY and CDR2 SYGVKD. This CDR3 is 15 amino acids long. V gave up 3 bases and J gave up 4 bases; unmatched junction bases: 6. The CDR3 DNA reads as TGTGCCATCAGTGATCCGACAGGGGGCTTGTACGAGCAGTACTTC. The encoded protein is CAISDPTGGLYEQYF.

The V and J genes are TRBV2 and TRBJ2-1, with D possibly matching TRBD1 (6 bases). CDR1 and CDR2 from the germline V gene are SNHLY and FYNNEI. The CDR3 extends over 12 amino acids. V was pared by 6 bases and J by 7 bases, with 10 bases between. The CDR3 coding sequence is TGTGCCAGCAGAGCTCAGGGGAATGAGCAGTTCTTC. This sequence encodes CASRAQGNEQFF.

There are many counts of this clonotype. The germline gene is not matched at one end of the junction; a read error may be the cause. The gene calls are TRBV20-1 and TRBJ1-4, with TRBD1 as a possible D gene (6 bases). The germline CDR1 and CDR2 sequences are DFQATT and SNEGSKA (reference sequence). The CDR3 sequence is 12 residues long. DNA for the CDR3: TGCAGTGCGAGAATCCGGGACACCACATTCTATTTT. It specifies CSARIRDTTFYF.

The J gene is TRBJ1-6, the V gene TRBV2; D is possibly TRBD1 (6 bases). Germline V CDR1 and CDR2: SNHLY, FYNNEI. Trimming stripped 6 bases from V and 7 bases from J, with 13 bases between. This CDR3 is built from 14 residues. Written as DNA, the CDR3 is TGTGCCAGCAGCGTGGACAGCACGAATTCACCCCTCCACTTT. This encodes CASSVDSTNSPLHF. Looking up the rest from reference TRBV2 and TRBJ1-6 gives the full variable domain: EPEVTQTPSHQVTQMGQEVILRCVPISNHLYFYWYRQILGQKVEFLVSFYNNEISEKSEIFDDQFSVERPDGSNFTLKIRSTKLEDSAMYFCASSVDSTNSPLHFGNGTRLTVT.

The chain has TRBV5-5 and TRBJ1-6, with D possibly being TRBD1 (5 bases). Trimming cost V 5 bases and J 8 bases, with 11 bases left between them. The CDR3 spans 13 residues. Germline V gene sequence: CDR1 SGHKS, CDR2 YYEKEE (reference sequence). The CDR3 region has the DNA TGTGCCAGCAGATGGGGCGGCCATTCACCCCTCCACTTT. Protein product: CASRWGGHSPLHF.

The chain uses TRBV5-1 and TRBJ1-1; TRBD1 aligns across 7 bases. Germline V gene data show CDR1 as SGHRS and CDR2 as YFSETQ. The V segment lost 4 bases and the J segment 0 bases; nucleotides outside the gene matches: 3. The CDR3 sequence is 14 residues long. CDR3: CASSHGQVNTEAFF. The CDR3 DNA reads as TGCGCCAGCAGCCACGGACAGGTGAACACTGAAGCTTTCTTT.

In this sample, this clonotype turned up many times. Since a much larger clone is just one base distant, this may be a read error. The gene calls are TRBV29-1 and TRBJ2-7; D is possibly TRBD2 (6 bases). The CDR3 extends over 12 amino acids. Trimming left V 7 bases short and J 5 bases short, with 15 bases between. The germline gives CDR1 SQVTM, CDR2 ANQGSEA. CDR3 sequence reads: CSAQTGGHEQYF. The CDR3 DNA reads TGCAGCGCCCAAACCGGGGGACACGAGCAGTACTTC.

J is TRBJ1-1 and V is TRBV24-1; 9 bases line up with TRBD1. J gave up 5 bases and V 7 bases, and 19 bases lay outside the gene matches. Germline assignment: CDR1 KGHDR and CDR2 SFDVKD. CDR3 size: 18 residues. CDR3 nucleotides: TGTGCCACCAGGAGTTCCCCCCCTGTGACAGGGGGTCGAACTGAAGCTTTCTTT. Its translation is CATRSSPPVTGGRTEAFF.

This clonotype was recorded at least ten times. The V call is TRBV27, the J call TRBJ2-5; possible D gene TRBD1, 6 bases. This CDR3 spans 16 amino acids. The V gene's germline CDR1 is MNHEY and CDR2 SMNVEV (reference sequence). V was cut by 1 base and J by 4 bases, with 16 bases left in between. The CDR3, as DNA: TGTGCCAGCAGTTTATTGGGGGCGCGGCTGGCAGAGACCCAGTACTTC. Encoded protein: CASSLLGARLAETQYF.